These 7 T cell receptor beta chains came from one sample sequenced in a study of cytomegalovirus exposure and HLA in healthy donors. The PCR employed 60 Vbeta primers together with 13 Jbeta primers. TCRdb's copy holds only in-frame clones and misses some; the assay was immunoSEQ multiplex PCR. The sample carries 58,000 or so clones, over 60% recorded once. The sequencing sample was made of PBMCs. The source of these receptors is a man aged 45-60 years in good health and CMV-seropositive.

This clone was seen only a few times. The CDR3 loop is CASSPQGSNQPQHF. The DNA of the CDR3 is TGTGCCAGCTCACCCCAGGGTAGCAATCAGCCCCAGCATTTT. The chain joins TRBV18 to TRBJ1-5; possible D gene TRBD1, 5 bases. Germline-derived CDR1 and CDR2 are KGHSH and LQKENI. The CDR3 has 14 residues. Trimming took 3 bases from V and 0 from J, leaving 6 bases between them.

The CDR3 DNA follows: TGTGCCAGCAGCCCCCGGGTACCCAATGAGCAGTTCTTC. It is translated as CASSPRVPNEQFF. The chain is built from TRBV28 and TRBJ2-1; D is uncertain. Germline CDR1 and CDR2: MDHEN and SYDVKM. V lost 6 bases and J lost 6, with 12 bases in between. This CDR3 comprises 13 residues.

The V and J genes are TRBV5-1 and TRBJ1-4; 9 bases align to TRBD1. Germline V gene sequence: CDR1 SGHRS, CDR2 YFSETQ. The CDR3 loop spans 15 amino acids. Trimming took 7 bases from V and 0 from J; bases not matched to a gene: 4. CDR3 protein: CASSQGAPTNEKLFF. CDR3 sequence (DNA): TGCGCCAGCTCACAGGGGGCGCCAACTAATGAAAAACTGTTTTTT. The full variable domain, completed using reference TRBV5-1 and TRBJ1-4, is KAGVTQTPRYLIKTRGQQVTLSCSPISGHRSVSWYQQTPGQGLQFLFEYFSETQRNKGNFPGRFSGRQFSNSRSEMNVSTLELGDSALYLCASSQGAPTNEKLFFGSGTQLSVL.

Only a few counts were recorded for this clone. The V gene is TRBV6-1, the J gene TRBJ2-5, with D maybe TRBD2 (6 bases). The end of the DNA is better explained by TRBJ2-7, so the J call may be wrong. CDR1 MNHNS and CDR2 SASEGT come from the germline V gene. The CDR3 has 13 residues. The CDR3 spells CASSGLRGYEQYF. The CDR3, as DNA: TGTGCCAGCAGTGGATTGCGGGGCTACGAGCAGTACTTC.

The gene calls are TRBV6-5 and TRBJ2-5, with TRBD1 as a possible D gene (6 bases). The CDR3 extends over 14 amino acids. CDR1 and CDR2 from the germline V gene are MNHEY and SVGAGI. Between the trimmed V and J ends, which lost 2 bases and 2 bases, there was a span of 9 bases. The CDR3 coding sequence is TGTGCCAGCAGTTACGACAGGATTCAAGAGACCCAGTACTTC. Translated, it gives CASSYDRIQETQYF.

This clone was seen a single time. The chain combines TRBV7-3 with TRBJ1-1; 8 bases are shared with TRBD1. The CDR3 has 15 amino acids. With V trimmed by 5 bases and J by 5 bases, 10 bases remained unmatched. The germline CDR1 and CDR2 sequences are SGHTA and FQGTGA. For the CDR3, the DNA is TGTGCCAGCAGCCCCAGAAACAGGGGGGGGACTGAAGCTTTCTTT. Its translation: CASSPRNRGGTEAFF.

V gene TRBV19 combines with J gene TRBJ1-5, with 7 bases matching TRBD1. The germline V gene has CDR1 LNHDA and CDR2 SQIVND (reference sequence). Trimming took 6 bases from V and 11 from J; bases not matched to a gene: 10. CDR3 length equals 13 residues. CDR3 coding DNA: TGTGCCAGTAGCGGGGGACAGTTGTTAGCCCAGCATTTT. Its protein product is CASSGGQLLAQHF.